These 2 T cell receptor beta chains originate from one sample sequenced in a study of shared clonotypes between healthy human individuals. Naive CD8 cells lacked CD45RO and underwent positive selection for CCR7, leaving out terminally differentiated effector memory CD45RA+ cells. Repertoires were generated with immunoSEQ multiplex PCR, while TCRdb's copy carries only in-frame clones and drops some. The sample shows roughly 1,800,000 clones, 85% to 95% of them seen only once. The sample was naive CD8+ T cells sorted from blood. Every receptor here comes from a man aged 18 to 35 in good health.

The chain joins TRBV30 to TRBJ1-2; 10 nucleotides line up with TRBD1. This CDR3 contains 13 residues. V lost 7 bases, J lost 7 bases, and 9 bases stayed unmatched. The V gene's germline CDR1 is GTSNPN and CDR2 SVGIG (reference sequence). The CDR3 protein is CASDWTGGIGYTF. CDR3 coding DNA: TGTGCCTCCGACTGGACAGGGGGAATTGGCTACACCTTC.

The chain recombines TRBV10-3 with TRBJ2-1; 13 bases are a match to TRBD2. Per the germline V gene, CDR1 is ENHRY and CDR2 is SYGVKD. This CDR3 is built from 17 residues. V lost 2 bases and J lost 7; bases outside the gene matches: 8. CDR3 sequence (DNA): TGTGCCATCAGTGAGGGACTAGCGGGAGATTCCAAAAATGAGCAGTTCTTC. Translation gives CAISEGLAGDSKNEQFF.